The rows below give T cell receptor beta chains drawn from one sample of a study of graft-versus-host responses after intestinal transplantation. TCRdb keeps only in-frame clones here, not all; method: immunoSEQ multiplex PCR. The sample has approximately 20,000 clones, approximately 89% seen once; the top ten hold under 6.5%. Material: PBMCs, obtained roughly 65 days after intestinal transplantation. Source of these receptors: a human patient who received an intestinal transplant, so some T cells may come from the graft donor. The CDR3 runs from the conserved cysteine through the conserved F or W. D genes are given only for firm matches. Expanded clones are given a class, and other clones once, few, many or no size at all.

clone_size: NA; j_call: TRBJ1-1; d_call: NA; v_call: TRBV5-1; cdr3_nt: TGCGCCAGCAGCTTGGCACCCGGGAACACTGAAGCTTTCTTT; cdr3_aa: CASSLAPGNTEAFF
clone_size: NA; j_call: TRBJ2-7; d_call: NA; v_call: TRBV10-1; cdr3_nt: TGCGCCAGCAGAGACGGTAATCTTTCCTACGAGCAGTACTTC; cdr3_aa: CASRDGNLSYEQYF
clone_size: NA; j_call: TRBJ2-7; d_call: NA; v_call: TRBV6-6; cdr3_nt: TGTGCCAGCAGTTACTCCGGCAGCTCCTACGAGCAGTACTTC; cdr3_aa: CASSYSGSSYEQYF
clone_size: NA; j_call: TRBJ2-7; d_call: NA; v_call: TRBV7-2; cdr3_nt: TGTGCCAGCAGCTTATTTCGACAGAACTACGAGCAGTACTTC; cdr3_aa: CASSLFRQNYEQYF
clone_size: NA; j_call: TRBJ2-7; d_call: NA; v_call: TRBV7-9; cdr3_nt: TGTGCCAGCAGCCCTCTGGCACCCACCTACGAGCAGTACTTC; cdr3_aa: CASSPLAPTYEQYF
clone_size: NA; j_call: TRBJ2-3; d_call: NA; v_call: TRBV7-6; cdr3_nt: TGTGCCAGCAGCTTAGCAGACAATACGCAGTATTTT; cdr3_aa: CASSLADNTQYF
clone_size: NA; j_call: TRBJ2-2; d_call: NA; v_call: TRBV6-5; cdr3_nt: TGTGCCAGCAGTTACTCCGGCGGGGAGCTGTTTTTT; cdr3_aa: CASSYSGGELFF
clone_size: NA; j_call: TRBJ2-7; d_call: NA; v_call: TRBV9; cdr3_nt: TGTGCCAGCAGCGTATCGGCTGATAGCTCCTACGAGCAGTACTTC; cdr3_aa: CASSVSADSSYEQYF
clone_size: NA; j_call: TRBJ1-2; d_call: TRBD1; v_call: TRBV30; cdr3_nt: TGTGCCTGGAGTCCAGACTACAGGGGGCGAGACTATGGCTACACCTTC; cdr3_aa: CAWSPDYRGRDYGYTF
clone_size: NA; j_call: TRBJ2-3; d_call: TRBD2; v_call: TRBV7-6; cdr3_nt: TGTGCCAGCAGCTTACACGGGCGGGGGGGCACAGATACGCAGTATTTT; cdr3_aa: CASSLHGRGGTDTQYF
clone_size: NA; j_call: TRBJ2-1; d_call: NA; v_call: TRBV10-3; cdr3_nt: TGTGCCATCAGTGAGTCTTTGGGTGGGGGTACCTACAATGAGCAGTTCTTC; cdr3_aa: CAISESLGGGTYNEQFF
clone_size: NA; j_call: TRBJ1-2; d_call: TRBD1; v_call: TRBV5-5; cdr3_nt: TGTGCCAGCAGCGACGATGCAGGGGGGTTCTATGGCTACACCTTC; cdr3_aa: CASSDDAGGFYGYTF
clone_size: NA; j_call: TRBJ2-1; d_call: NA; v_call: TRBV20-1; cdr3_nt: TGCAGTGCTAGCGGGGCTTATGAGCAGTTCTTC; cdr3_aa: CSASGAYEQFF
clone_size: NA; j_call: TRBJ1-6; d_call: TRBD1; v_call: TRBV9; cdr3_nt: TGTGCCAGCCAGGGGACAGGGGATTCACCCCTCCACTTT; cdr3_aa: CASQGTGDSPLHF
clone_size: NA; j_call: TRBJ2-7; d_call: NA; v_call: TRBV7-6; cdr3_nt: TGTGCCAGCAGCTTAGGGGGCCGGCCGACCTACGAGCAGTACTTC; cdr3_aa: CASSLGGRPTYEQYF
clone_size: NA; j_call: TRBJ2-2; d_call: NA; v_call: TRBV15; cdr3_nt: TGTGCCACCAGCAGAGTTTCGGGGATTAACACCGGGGAGCTGTTTTTT; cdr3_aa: CATSRVSGINTGELFF
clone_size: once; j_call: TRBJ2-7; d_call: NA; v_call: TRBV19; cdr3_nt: TGTGCCAGTAGTTCTCCTAGCTACGGCATCTACGAGCAGTACTTC; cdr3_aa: CASSSPSYGIYEQYF
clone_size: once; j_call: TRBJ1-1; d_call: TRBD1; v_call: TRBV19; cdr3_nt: TGTGCCAGTAGTAGCGGGACAGGAACTGAAGCTTTCTTT; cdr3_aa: CASSSGTGTEAFF
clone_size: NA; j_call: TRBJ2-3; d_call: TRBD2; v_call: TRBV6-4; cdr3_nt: TGTGCCAGCAGTGACTCGACTAGCGGGGGGTCCGATACGCAGTATTTT; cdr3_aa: CASSDSTSGGSDTQYF
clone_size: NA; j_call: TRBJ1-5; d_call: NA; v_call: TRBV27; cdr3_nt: TGTGCCAGCAGTTTCAAGGGCTCCGATCAGCCCCAGCATTTT; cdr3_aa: CASSFKGSDQPQHF
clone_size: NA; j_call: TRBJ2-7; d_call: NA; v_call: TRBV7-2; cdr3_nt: TGTGCCAGCAGCTTAGGTGGGGCTATCCTCCACGAGCAGTACTTC; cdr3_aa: CASSLGGAILHEQYF
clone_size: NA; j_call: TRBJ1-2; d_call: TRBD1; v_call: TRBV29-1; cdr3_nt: TGCAGCGTCAGGGGACAGGTTAATGGCTACACCTTC; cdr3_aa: CSVRGQVNGYTF
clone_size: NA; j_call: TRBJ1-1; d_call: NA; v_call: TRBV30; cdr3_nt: TGTGCCTGGAGCGCGACCCTCACTGAAGCTTTCTTT; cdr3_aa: CAWSATLTEAFF
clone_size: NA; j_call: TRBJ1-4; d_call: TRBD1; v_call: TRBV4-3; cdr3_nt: TGCGCCAGCAGCCAAGAGGCGGAAGGGGGCCCTAATGAAAAACTGTTTTTT; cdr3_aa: CASSQEAEGGPNEKLFF
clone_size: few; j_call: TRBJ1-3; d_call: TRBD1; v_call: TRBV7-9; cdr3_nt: TGTGCCAGCAGCTTAGCGGGGATATTGGCAGGGGGCCTTCGAAACACCATATATTTT; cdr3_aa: CASSLAGILAGGLRNTIYF
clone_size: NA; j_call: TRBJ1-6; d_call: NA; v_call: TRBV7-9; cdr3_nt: TGTGCCAGCAGCCAAGGGAATTCACCCCTCCACTTT; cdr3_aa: CASSQGNSPLHF
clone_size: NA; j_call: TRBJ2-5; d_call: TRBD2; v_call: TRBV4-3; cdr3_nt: TGCGCCAGCAGCGCAACTAGCGGGGTGGGTGAGACCCAGTACTTC; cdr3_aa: CASSATSGVGETQYF
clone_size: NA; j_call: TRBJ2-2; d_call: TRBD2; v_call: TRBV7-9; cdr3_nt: TGTGCCAGCAGCTTAGGGCGGGGGAAGACCACCGGGGAGCTGTTTTTT; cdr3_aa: CASSLGRGKTTGELFF
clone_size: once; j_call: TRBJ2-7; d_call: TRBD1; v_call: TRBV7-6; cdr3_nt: TGTGCCAGCAGCCCTGGGACAGGGTCCTACGAGCAGTACTTC; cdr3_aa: CASSPGTGSYEQYF
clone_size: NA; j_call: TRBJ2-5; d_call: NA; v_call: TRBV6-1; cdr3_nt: TGTGCCAGCAGATGGGGAAACCAAGAGACCCAGTACTTC; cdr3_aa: CASRWGNQETQYF
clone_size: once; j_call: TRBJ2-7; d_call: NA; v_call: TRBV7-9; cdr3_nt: TGTGCCAGCAACCTAGATCTGGGGTTGTGGTTATCCGAGCAGTACTTC; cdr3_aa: CASNLDLGLWLSEQYF